One sample yielded the 16 T cell receptor beta chains listed below, sequenced in a study of graft-versus-host responses after intestinal transplantation. The data were produced by immunoSEQ multiplex PCR, yet TCRdb's version contains in-frame clones alone and is incomplete. The table has approximately 17,000 clones, around 83% seen once. Intraepithelial plus lamina propria lymphocytes were released by processing graft tissue. Here the sequenced sample was ileum tissue, taken just under 600 days after intestinal transplantation. The receptors shown here come from a human patient who received an intestinal transplant, so some T cells may come from the graft donor.

V is TRBV7-3 and J is TRBJ2-6; unclear D gene. There are 13 residues in the CDR3. V gave up 9 bases and J gave up 0 bases, with 6 bases separating them. Germline V gene lookup returns CDR1 SGHTA and CDR2 FQGTGA. CDR3 sequence (DNA): TGTGCCAGTCAAAGCTCTGGGGCCAACGTCCTGACTTTC. Residues: CASQSSGANVLTF.

The rearrangement uses TRBV29-1 and TRBJ1-3; a weak D match, TRBD1 (6 bases). The CDR3 contains 15 residues. Between the trimmed V and J ends, which lost 4 bases and 0 bases, there was a span of 13 bases. CDR1 SQVTM and CDR2 ANQGSEA come from the germline V gene. The CDR3 bases are TGCAGCGTTGCGCAGGGGACATTCTCTGGAAACACCATATATTTT. Translated, it gives CSVAQGTFSGNTIYF.

The chain employs TRBV5-6 and TRBJ1-1; D uncertain. This CDR3 is 14 amino acids long. Per germline, CDR1 SGHDT and CDR2 YYEEEE. V was pared by 3 bases and J by 0 bases, with 9 bases between. CDR3 bases: TGTGCCAGCAGCTGGCAGAGCATGAACACTGAAGCTTTCTTT. Encoded protein: CASSWQSMNTEAFF. The entire variable domain, with the rest obtained from reference TRBV5-6 and TRBJ1-1, is as follows: DAGVTQSPTHLIKTRGQQVTLRCSPKSGHDTVSWYQQALGQGPQFIFQYYEEEERQRGNFPDRFSGHQFPNYSSELNVNALLLGDSALYLCASSWQSMNTEAFFGQGTRLTVV.

This sequence joins TRBV19 and TRBJ1-1, with TRBD1 matching over 9 bases. The CDR3 contains 16 residues. The germline V gene has CDR1 LNHDA and CDR2 SQIVND (reference sequence). V gave up 8 bases and J gave up 5 bases; unmatched junction bases: 15. DNA of the CDR3: TGTGCCAGTCGTAACCCATACAGGGGGCGGGTAACTGAAGCTTTCTTT. Translating gives CASRNPYRGRVTEAFF.

The V call is TRBV18, the J call TRBJ2-5; D uncertain. The J call is uncertain, as TRBJ2-7 better fits the DNA end. The CDR3 extends over 13 amino acids. From germline, CDR1 is KGHSH and CDR2 LQKENI. CDR3 sequence reads: CASSPGQPYEQYF. As DNA, the CDR3 is TGTGCCAGCTCACCGGGCCAACCCTACGAGCAGTACTTC.

This chain joins TRBV13 and TRBJ1-5; a weak D match, TRBD1 (5 bases). Germline V gene lookup returns CDR1 PRHDT and CDR2 FYEKMQ (reference sequence). The CDR3 is 16 amino acids. Deletions cut 3 bases from V and 2 bases from J, with 14 bases between. The CDR3 coding sequence is TGTGCCAGCAGCTTTTCACGGGCCAGGGGCAATCAGCCCCAGCATTTT. Translated, it gives CASSFSRARGNQPQHF.

V usage is TRBV9 and J usage is TRBJ2-1; TRBD1 might be the D (6 bases). CDR1 and CDR2 from the germline V gene are SGDLS and YYNGEE. The CDR3 covers 14 residues. V shed 6 bases and J shed 1 base, with 11 bases lying between them. DNA of the CDR3: TGTGCCAGCAAATGGACAGATTCCTACAATGAGCAGTTCTTC. Its translation is CASKWTDSYNEQFF.

A single count supports this clone. V is TRBV7-9 and J is TRBJ2-1, with unresolved D. There are 15 residues in the CDR3. V was shortened by 0 bases and J by 4 bases, with 10 bases between the two germline ends. The germline gives CDR1 SEHNR, CDR2 FQNEAQ (reference sequence). The CDR3 loop reads CASSLAVGIYNEQFF. CDR3 sequence (DNA): TGTGCCAGCAGCTTAGCTGTCGGAATATACAATGAGCAGTTCTTC.

The genes are TRBV2 and TRBJ2-1; TRBD1 matches at 7 bases. CDR1 is SNHLY, CDR2 FYNNEI, per germline. J was trimmed by 4 bases and V by 0 bases; bases with no gene match: 0. This CDR3 is 14 amino acids long. The CDR3 DNA is TGTGCCAGCAGTGAAGCGGGACAGTACAATGAGCAGTTCTTC. It encodes CASSEAGQYNEQFF.

This clone has a handful of counts. This chain joins TRBV5-1 and TRBJ2-7, with D possibly being TRBD2 (6 bases). The V and J ends lost 0 bases and 3 bases respectively, with 7 bases between them. From germline, CDR1 is SGHRS and CDR2 YFSETQ. CDR3 size: 13 residues. DNA for the CDR3: TGCGCCAGCAGCTTGGGGACTATCTACGAGCAGTACTTC. This gives the protein CASSLGTIYEQYF.

This clone was picked up one time. This chain uses TRBV4-1 with TRBJ2-7; tentatively, D is TRBD2 (5 bases). The germline CDR1 and CDR2 sequences are MGHRA and YSYEKL. The CDR3 has 14 amino acids. Trimming took off 1 base at V and 3 bases at J, with 10 bases between the two ends. The CDR3 DNA reads TGCGCCAGCAGCCAAGGTAGTAGCGACTACGAGCAGTACTTC. It translates to CASSQGSSDYEQYF.

Note on this clone: At the DNA level, this CDR3 is encoded by other sequences in the same sample as well. The rearrangement links TRBV19 to TRBJ2-5; D may be TRBD1 (7 bases). CDR1 is LNHDA, CDR2 SQIVND, per germline (reference sequence). Trimming shortened V by 2 bases and J by 3 bases, and 19 bases separated the two germline ends. CDR3 length equals 17 residues. This chain's CDR3 is CASSIIGGQGEEETQYF. CDR3 DNA sequence: TGTGCCAGTAGTATAATTGGAGGGCAGGGGGAAGAAGAGACCCAGTACTTC.

This chain links TRBV9 with TRBJ2-3; TRBD1 aligns across 7 bases. Trimming took 6 bases from V and 3 from J; bases not matched to a gene: 4. The CDR3 runs to 13 residues. Germline loops: CDR1 SGDLS, CDR2 YYNGEE. CDR3 in DNA: TGTGCCAGCACGAGGGGGCTAACAGATACGCAGTATTTT. The encoded protein is CASTRGLTDTQYF.

The chain carries TRBV18 and TRBJ2-7; D gene ambiguous. The ends were cut back, 2 bases at V and 0 bases at J, with 8 bases in the middle. In germline, CDR1 is KGHSH, CDR2 LQKENI. This CDR3 contains 14 residues. The CDR3, as DNA: TGTGCCAGCTCACCAGACCTTAGCTCCTACGAGCAGTACTTC. It is translated as CASSPDLSSYEQYF.

Concerning this clone itself: Mismatch with germline at one junction end may stem from a read error. The chain uses TRBV30 and TRBJ1-5; D is perhaps TRBD1 (5 bases). The CDR3 is 13 amino acids. Germline V gives CDR1 GTSNPN, CDR2 SVGIG (reference sequence). The CDR3: CAWADRLNRPQHF. CDR3 sequence (DNA): TGTGCCTGGGCCGACAGACTCAATCGGCCCCAGCATTTT.

The chain employs TRBV5-1 and TRBJ2-7; no firm D call. CDR3 size: 12 residues. V was trimmed by 1 base and J by 5 bases, leaving 7 bases between them. CDR1 SGHRS and CDR2 YFSETQ come from the germline V gene. CDR3 bases: TGCGCCAGCAGCTTGAACCCACACGAGCAGTACTTC. Translated: CASSLNPHEQYF.